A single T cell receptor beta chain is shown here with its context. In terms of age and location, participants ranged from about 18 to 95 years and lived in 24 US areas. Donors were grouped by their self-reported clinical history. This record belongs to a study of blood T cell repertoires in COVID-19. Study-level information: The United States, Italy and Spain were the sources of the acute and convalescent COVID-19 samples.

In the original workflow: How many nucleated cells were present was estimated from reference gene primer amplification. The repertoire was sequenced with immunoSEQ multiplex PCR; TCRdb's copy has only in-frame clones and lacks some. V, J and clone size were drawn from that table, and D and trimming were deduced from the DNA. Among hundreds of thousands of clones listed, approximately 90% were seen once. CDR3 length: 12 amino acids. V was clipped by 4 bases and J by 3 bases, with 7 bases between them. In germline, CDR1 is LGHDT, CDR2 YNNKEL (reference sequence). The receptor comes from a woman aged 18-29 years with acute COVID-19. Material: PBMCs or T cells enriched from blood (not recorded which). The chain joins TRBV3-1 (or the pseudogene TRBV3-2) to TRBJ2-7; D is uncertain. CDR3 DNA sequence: TGTGCCAGCAGCCCGAGAAACTACGAGCAGTACTTC. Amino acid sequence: CASSPRNYEQYF.